This paragraph covers one T cell receptor (beta chain) sequence. The antigen remains undetermined. The entry originates in a study of response to subunit inactivated influenza vaccine. Study-wide findings and caveats: It was suggested by the authors that few new T cells are recruited by each seasonal influenza vaccination.

Using its own MiXCR run on the RT-PCR reads, TCRdb lists one record per CDR3 protein. The repertoire has 450,000 to 600,000 distinct CDR3 sequences, 16% of them found once; the top ten carry 2.5% to 3.5%. The receptor's source is a man between 50 and 75 years old who received an inactivated influenza vaccine. Sequencing used CD4+ T cells sorted from PBMCs, obtained less than 25 months after vaccination.

This chain's CDR3 is CASSEPGQGNYGYTF. The CDR3 DNA follows: TGTGCCAGCAGTGAACCGGGACAGGGCAACTATGGCTACACCTTC. V gene TRBV12-3 or TRBV12-4 combines with J gene TRBJ1-2, with 9 nucleotides matching TRBD1. With V trimmed by 5 bases and J by 2 bases, 6 bases remained unmatched. The CDR3 covers 15 residues.